These 24 T cell receptor beta chains share one sample of origin, sequenced in a study of T cells in localized non-small cell lung cancer. The data were produced by immunoSEQ multiplex PCR, yet TCRdb's version contains in-frame clones alone and is incomplete. The data show 65,000 to 95,000 clones, around 80% seen once. The source was PBMCs, collected before any cancer treatment. These receptor sequences come from a man between 40 and 75 years old with stage II squamous cell lung carcinoma.

For the CDR3, the DNA is TGTGCCAGCAGCTTTGGACTAGCGGAGACCCAGTACTTC. It is translated as CASSFGLAETQYF. V usage is TRBV7-9 and J usage is TRBJ2-5, with 9 bases identical to TRBD2. V lost 3 bases and J lost 5; bases outside the gene matches: 1. Per germline, CDR1 SEHNR and CDR2 FQNEAQ (reference sequence). This CDR3 comprises 13 residues.

This clone was detected only once. J is TRBJ1-1 and V is TRBV6-6, with unresolved D. V shed 4 bases and J shed 1 base, with 7 bases lying between them. The CDR3 sequence is 13 residues long. Germline-derived CDR1 and CDR2 are MNHNY and SVGAGI (reference sequence). The CDR3: CASSSGWNTEAFF. The CDR3 region has the DNA TGTGCCAGCAGTTCGGGTTGGAACACTGAAGCTTTCTTT.

The J gene is TRBJ2-1, the V gene TRBV7-9; TRBD2 matches 7 bases. CDR1 and CDR2 (germline): SEHNR, FQNEAQ (reference sequence). This CDR3 spans 14 amino acids. V lost 5 bases to trimming and J lost 3 bases; unmatched junction nucleotides: 4. CDR3 coding DNA: TGTGCCAGCAGCGCCCGGGGGGTCTACAATGAGCAGTTCTTC. As protein: CASSARGVYNEQFF. The full variable domain, with the rest looked up from reference TRBV7-9 and TRBJ2-1, is DTGVSQNPRHKITKRGQNVTFRCDPISEHNRLYWYRQTLGQGPEFLTYFQNEAQLEKSRLLSDRFSAERPKGSFSTLEIQRTEQGDSAMYLCASSARGVYNEQFFGPGTRLTVL.

The rearrangement links TRBV2 to TRBJ2-1; TRBD2 matches 16 bases. CDR3 size: 15 residues. Germline values: CDR1 SNHLY, CDR2 FYNNEI. The V and J ends lost 4 bases and 8 bases, in that order; junction bases with no gene match: 2. The CDR3 coding sequence is TGTGCCAGCAGTGTGGGACTAGCGGGAGGGCATGAGCAGTTCTTC. Its protein is CASSVGLAGGHEQFF. Together with reference TRBV2 and TRBJ2-1, the CDR3 gives the full variable domain: EPEVTQTPSHQVTQMGQEVILRCVPISNHLYFYWYRQILGQKVEFLVSFYNNEISEKSEIFDDQFSVERPDGSNFTLKIRSTKLEDSAMYFCASSVGLAGGHEQFFGPGTRLTVL.

The chain recombines TRBV13 with TRBJ1-5; 9 bases line up with TRBD1. Germline loops: CDR1 PRHDT, CDR2 FYEKMQ (reference sequence). CDR3 length: 14 amino acids. The J segment lost 8 bases and the V segment lost 4 bases, leaving 6 bases of the junction unmatched. This chain's CDR3 is CASSWGQGLEPQHF. CDR3 bases: TGTGCCAGCAGCTGGGGACAGGGTTTAGAGCCCCAGCATTTT.

The chain is built from TRBV5-4 and TRBJ2-7; perhaps TRBD2 as D (6 bases). The CDR3 sequence is 15 residues long. Germline V CDR1 and CDR2: SGHNT, YYREEE (reference sequence). V dropped 4 bases and J dropped 2 bases, with 16 bases sitting between them. The CDR3: CASSPVVGGTYEQYF. The CDR3 DNA follows: TGTGCCAGCAGCCCGGTGGTCGGCGGGACCTACGAGCAGTACTTC.

V usage is TRBV7-2 and J usage is TRBJ1-5, with 7 bases fitting TRBD1. There are 19 residues in the CDR3. CDR1 and CDR2 (germline): SGHTA, FQGNSA. The J segment lost 0 bases and the V segment lost 4 bases, leaving 15 bases of the junction unmatched. The CDR3 loop is CASSSDTGTDFYSNQPQHF. The CDR3 region has the DNA TGTGCCAGCAGCTCCGACACCGGGACAGACTTTTATAGCAATCAGCCCCAGCATTTT. The entire variable domain, with the rest obtained from reference TRBV7-2 and TRBJ1-5, is as follows: GAGVSQSPSNKVTEKGKDVELRCDPISGHTALYWYRQSLGQGLEFLIYFQGNSAPDKSGLPSDRFSAERTGGSVSTLTIQRTQQEDSAVYLCASSSDTGTDFYSNQPQHFGDGTRLSIL.

This chain links TRBV7-3 with TRBJ1-5, with D hard to call. Trimming stripped 2 bases from V and 6 bases from J, with 8 bases between. Per the germline V gene, CDR1 is SGHTA and CDR2 is FQGTGA. CDR3 length: 13 amino acids. The CDR3 spells CASSLSVTQPQHF. The CDR3 DNA is TGTGCCAGCAGCTTATCAGTGACTCAGCCCCAGCATTTT.

This chain joins TRBV7-8 and TRBJ1-4; D is undetermined. The V gene lost 4 bases and the J gene lost 2 bases, with 8 bases spanning the gap. Germline V gene sequence: CDR1 SGHVS, CDR2 FQNEAQ. The CDR3 runs to 14 residues. The CDR3 reads CASSSITTNEKLFF. In nucleotides, the CDR3 is TGTGCCAGCAGCTCGATAACGACTAATGAAAAACTGTTTTTT.

The rearrangement uses TRBV5-4 and TRBJ2-7, with unresolved D. This CDR3 is built from 13 residues. V was pared by 0 bases and J by 0 bases, with 4 bases between. CDR1 and CDR2 from the germline V gene are SGHNT and YYREEE (reference sequence). CDR3 in amino acids: CASSLEHSYEQYF. DNA for the CDR3: TGTGCCAGCAGCTTGGAGCACTCCTACGAGCAGTACTTC.

The chain recombines TRBV28 with TRBJ2-1; 9 bases match TRBD1. The germline CDR1 and CDR2 sequences are MDHEN and SYDVKM. The V segment lost 9 bases and the J segment 7 bases; nucleotides outside the gene matches: 7. This CDR3 is built from 13 residues. The CDR3 region has the DNA TGTGCCAGTTGGGACAGGGCTTGGAATGAGCAGTTCTTC. It is translated as CASWDRAWNEQFF. Complete variable domain (other parts from reference TRBV28 and TRBJ2-1): DVKVTQSSRYLVKRTGEKVFLECVQDMDHENMFWYRQDPGLGLRLIYFSYDVKMKEKGDIPEGYSVSREKKERFSLILESASTNQTSMYLCASWDRAWNEQFFGPGTRLTVL.

V gene TRBV19 combines with J gene TRBJ2-1; possibly TRBD1 for D (5 bases). Trimming shortened V by 4 bases and J by 0 bases, and 13 bases separated the two germline ends. Germline CDR1 is LNHDA and CDR2 is SQIVND (reference sequence). The CDR3 totals 16 residues. The CDR3 spells CASSTRVRSSYNEQFF. Written as DNA, the CDR3 is TGTGCCAGTAGTACCAGGGTCCGGAGCTCCTACAATGAGCAGTTCTTC.

The chain employs TRBV7-8 and TRBJ2-1, with 8 positions matching TRBD2. The CDR3 loop spans 15 amino acids. V lost 3 bases, J lost 4 bases, and 5 bases stayed unmatched. The germline V gene has CDR1 SGHVS and CDR2 FQNEAQ. The chain's CDR3 is CASSFSGDRYNEQFF. In DNA, the CDR3 is TGTGCCAGCAGCTTTAGCGGGGACCGGTACAATGAGCAGTTCTTC.

The chain is built from TRBV11-2 and TRBJ1-3, with D possibly being TRBD1 (5 bases). Germline assignment: CDR1 SGHAT and CDR2 FQNNGV. V was cut by 4 bases and J by 7 bases, with 11 bases left in between. This CDR3 contains 13 residues. The CDR3 loop reads CASSSGGTNTIYF. CDR3 DNA sequence: TGTGCCAGCAGCTCCGGCGGGACTAACACCATATATTTT.

The V and J genes are TRBV21-1 and TRBJ2-1; TRBD2 is the table's D call, not checked against the DNA. TRBV21-1 is a listed pseudogene. There are 15 residues in the CDR3. The CDR3 sequence: CASSKELSPYNEQFF. The CDR3 DNA follows: TGTGCCAGCAGCAAAGAACTAAGCCCCTACAATGAGCAGTTCTTC.

J is TRBJ2-5 and V is TRBV6-1; D not resolved. V was shortened by 3 bases and J by 0 bases, with 20 bases between the two germline ends. Germline V gives CDR1 MNHNS, CDR2 SASEGT. The CDR3 has 18 residues. Here the CDR3 reads CASSERRGRTLDQETQYF. Written as DNA, the CDR3 is TGTGCCAGCAGTGAGCGCCGCGGACGAACCCTGGACCAAGAGACCCAGTACTTC.

The chain employs TRBV6-6 and TRBJ2-7; no clear D gene. Trimming shortened V by 3 bases and J by 1 base, and 10 bases separated the two germline ends. Germline V lookup: CDR1 MNHNY, CDR2 SVGAGI (reference sequence). The CDR3 covers 14 residues. In DNA form, the CDR3 reads TGTGCCAGCAGTTATCGTCACAATTCCTACGAGCAGTACTTC. This codes for CASSYRHNSYEQYF.

This clone appeared a single time. The gene calls are TRBV10-3 and TRBJ2-3, with 7 nucleotides matching TRBD1. Germline CDR1 reads ENHRY; CDR2 reads SYGVKD. After removal of 0 bases from V and 4 bases from J, the junction contained 7 bases not matched to a gene. The CDR3 runs 16 residues. CDR3 protein: CAISESTGNFADTQYF. The CDR3 bases are TGTGCCATCAGTGAGTCGACAGGGAATTTCGCAGATACGCAGTATTTT.

This chain links TRBV6-5 with TRBJ1-1, with a tentative D call TRBD1 (6 bases). Germline loops: CDR1 MNHEY, CDR2 SVGAGI. This CDR3 region has 14 residues. Trimming took off 8 bases at V and 5 bases at J, with 18 bases between the two ends. The CDR3 protein is CASGSRGRRTEAFF. CDR3 nucleotides: TGTGCCAGCGGCTCACGGGGGCGTCGGACTGAAGCTTTCTTT.

This clone is a singleton in its sample. The rearrangement uses TRBV5-1 and TRBJ2-1, with TRBD1 matching 12 bases. The CDR3 has 15 amino acids. In germline, CDR1 is SGHRS, CDR2 YFSETQ. Trimming at V came to 0 bases and at J to 6 bases, leaving 1 base not matched to a gene. The DNA of the CDR3 is TGCGCCAGCAGCTTGGAGGGACAGGGGGCCAATGAGCAGTTCTTC. Protein product: CASSLEGQGANEQFF.

This clone was picked up one time. The rearrangement uses TRBV6-5 and TRBJ1-2; D is undetermined. Germline assignment: CDR1 MNHEY and CDR2 SVGAGI. The CDR3 loop spans 9 amino acids. Trimming removed 8 bases from V and 8 bases from J, with 6 bases in between. The CDR3 here is CASGYGYTF. The CDR3 DNA reads as TGTGCCAGCGGGTACGGCTACACCTTC.

The rearrangement uses TRBV2 and TRBJ1-6; possible D gene TRBD1, 5 bases. Trimming pared 7 bases from V and 9 bases from J, leaving 16 bases between. The CDR3 covers 14 residues. Germline loops: CDR1 SNHLY, CDR2 FYNNEI. CDR3 sequence (DNA): TGTGCCAGCACGAAGGGGTCAAGTAGTTCACCCCTCCACTTT. This encodes CASTKGSSSSPLHF.

The V and J genes are TRBV28 and TRBJ2-4, with 11 bases aligning to TRBD2. Germline-derived CDR1 and CDR2 are MDHEN and SYDVKM. V was clipped by 6 bases and J by 5 bases; unmatched bases: 9. The CDR3 has 16 residues. CDR3 residues: CASRESGTSGQNIQYF. The CDR3 region has the DNA TGTGCCAGCAGAGAATCCGGGACTAGCGGCCAAAACATTCAGTACTTC.

This clone was recorded a few times. The gene calls are TRBV28 and TRBJ1-6; TRBD1 agrees at 7 bases. Germline values: CDR1 MDHEN, CDR2 SYDVKM. V shed 6 bases, J shed 5 bases, and the junction held 4 bases outside the gene matches. CDR3 size: 14 residues. The CDR3 loop is CASRDRRDNSPLHF. The CDR3 DNA reads as TGTGCCAGCAGGGACAGGCGGGATAATTCACCCCTCCACTTT.